The 10 T cell receptor beta chains below come from one sample, sequenced in a study of shared T cell receptors in the human thymus. Profiled with immunoSEQ multiplex PCR; TCRdb holds only in-frame clones, not every one. The sample yields about 660,000 clones, around 89% seen once. The same sample was also studied in work on human thymus T cells.

The source material was thymocytes. Source of these receptors: a boy under three years old with a congenital heart defect.

This chain connects TRBV21-1 to TRBJ2-7; no DNA check was done on the table's D call, TRBD2. TRBV21-1 is a pseudogene segment. The CDR3 length is 13 residues. The CDR3, as DNA: TGTGCCAGCAGCAAAGGGGAGACCTACGAGCAGTACTTC. Translated: CASSKGETYEQYF.

The CDR3, as DNA: TGTGCCAGCAGCTGGGCCCCGACTAGCGGACCCTACAATGAGCAGTTCTTC. Amino acid sequence: CASSWAPTSGPYNEQFF. The chain couples TRBV2 to TRBJ2-1; 9 bases fit TRBD2. Germline V CDR1 and CDR2: SNHLY, FYNNEI. The CDR3 runs 17 residues. The J segment lost 2 bases and the V segment lost 6 bases, leaving 11 bases of the junction unmatched.

This chain joins TRBV11-2 and TRBJ1-1; D is undetermined. Trimming shortened V by 0 bases and J by 3 bases, and 11 bases separated the two germline ends. This CDR3 spans 15 amino acids. Germline CDR1 is SGHAT and CDR2 is FQNNGV. The CDR3 nucleotides are TGTGCCAGCAGCTTAGATGGGAGGGTGGACACTGAAGCTTTCTTT. Its translation: CASSLDGRVDTEAFF. The full variable domain, completed using reference TRBV11-2 and TRBJ1-1, is EAGVAQSPRYKIIEKRQSVAFWCNPISGHATLYWYQQILGQGPKLLIQFQNNGVVDDSQLPKDRFSAERLKGVDSTLKIQPAKLEDSAVYLCASSLDGRVDTEAFFGQGTRLTVV.

CDR3: CASSWTRGRNYGYTF. CDR3 DNA: TGTGCCAGCAGTTGGACCAGGGGGCGCAACTATGGCTACACCTTC. This sequence joins TRBV6-6 and TRBJ1-2; 8 bases map to TRBD1. The CDR3 runs to 15 residues. V lost 4 bases, J lost 2 bases, and 6 bases stayed unmatched. CDR1 and CDR2 (germline): MNHNY, SVGAGI (reference sequence).

This clone has a single count. The chain is built from TRBV11-2 and TRBJ2-7, with 11 bases lining up with TRBD1. The CDR3 runs 13 residues. The germline V gene encodes CDR1 SGHAT and CDR2 FQNNGV. V trimming: 7 bases; J trimming: 6 bases; junction bases outside the gene matches: 5. The CDR3 sequence: CASTRTGGSEQYF. The CDR3 coding sequence is TGTGCCAGCACCAGGACAGGGGGCTCCGAGCAGTACTTC.

The chain has TRBV12-5 and TRBJ2-1; TRBD1 aligns across 9 bases. Trimming cost V 7 bases and J 4 bases; bases outside gene matches: 17. Germline V lookup: CDR1 LGHNT, CDR2 FRNRAP. CDR3 length equals 18 residues. CDR3 sequence (DNA): TGTGCTAGTGCCAGAGGACAGGGGCCGGCTAGCGGATACAATGAGCAGTTCTTC. This gives the protein CASARGQGPASGYNEQFF.

V usage is TRBV6-5 and J usage is TRBJ2-3; 8 bases agree with TRBD1. This CDR3 comprises 14 residues. Germline CDR1 is MNHEY and CDR2 is SVGAGI. V lost 8 bases, J lost 3 bases, and 7 bases stayed unmatched. CDR3 sequence reads: CASRGQGGTDTQYF. CDR3 in DNA: TGTGCCAGCCGCGGACAGGGAGGAACAGATACGCAGTATTTT.

This chain links TRBV2 with TRBJ2-5; 12 bases map to TRBD2. V was clipped by 3 bases and J by 0 bases; unmatched bases: 5. CDR3 length equals 17 residues. Germline CDR1 and CDR2: SNHLY and FYNNEI. The CDR3 sequence: CASSEGLAGGNQETQYF. The CDR3 region has the DNA TGTGCCAGCAGTGAGGGGCTAGCGGGAGGGAACCAAGAGACCCAGTACTTC.

This clone was observed a few times. The chain is built from TRBV7-2 and TRBJ2-1, with D possibly matching TRBD2 (5 bases). V was shortened by 1 base and J by 0 bases, with 19 bases between the two germline ends. Germline CDR1 is SGHTA and CDR2 is FQGNSA. The CDR3 covers 19 residues. The CDR3 protein is CASSLVRPSGGHSYNEQFF. CDR3 sequence (DNA): TGTGCCAGCAGCTTAGTTCGGCCGTCAGGCGGGCACTCCTACAATGAGCAGTTCTTC.

This chain uses TRBV30 with TRBJ2-2, with D tentatively TRBD2 (5 bases). The V and J ends lost 7 bases and 9 bases respectively, with 15 bases between them. This CDR3 spans 12 amino acids. CDR1 is GTSNPN, CDR2 SVGIG, per germline (reference sequence). The CDR3 DNA sequence: TGTGCCTACCAGGACTCGGCCAGGGAGCTGTTTTTT. Protein product: CAYQDSARELFF.